These 20 T cell receptor beta chains share one sample of origin, sequenced in a study of shared clonotypes between healthy human individuals. Method: immunoSEQ multiplex PCR; TCRdb's copy keeps in-frame clones and lacks some. In the table there are a few million clones, 90% to 95% of which are singletons. Sequenced material: naive CD4+ T cells from PBMCs. Subset of the sample: CD45RA+ positively selected. These receptors originate from a man younger than 35 in good health. Some clones in this sample may be carry-over from other donors' samples.

The chain uses TRBV4-1 and TRBJ2-3; D uncertain. Germline values: CDR1 MGHRA, CDR2 YSYEKL. V was trimmed by 0 bases and J by 4 bases, leaving 14 bases between them. The CDR3 is made up of 16 amino acids. The CDR3 is CASSQETAPSPDTQYF. The CDR3 DNA is TGCGCCAGCAGCCAAGAAACCGCGCCATCCCCAGATACGCAGTATTTT.

The chain is built from TRBV7-9 and TRBJ2-1; the D is unclear. This CDR3 region has 13 residues. Per the germline V gene, CDR1 is SEHNR and CDR2 is FQNEAQ (reference sequence). Trimming pared 4 bases from V and 9 bases from J, leaving 13 bases between. The CDR3 region is CASSSDQLTEQFF. CDR3 nucleotide sequence: TGTGCCAGCAGCTCGGACCAACTTACTGAGCAGTTCTTC.

Of note for this clone: Different DNA sequences within this sample yield the same CDR3. The CDR3 DNA reads as TGCAGCGACCTAGAGGGGGATACGCAGTATTTT. Amino acids: CSDLEGDTQYF. V gene TRBV29-1 combines with J gene TRBJ2-3, with D perhaps TRBD1 or TRBD2 (5 bases each). Trimming took 7 bases from V and 6 from J, leaving 11 bases between them. The CDR3 has 11 residues. Germline V lookup: CDR1 SQVTM, CDR2 ANQGSEA.

This clone was seen a handful of times. The sample carries other DNA sequences with the same CDR3. This chain joins TRBV28 and TRBJ1-4; 7 nucleotides align to TRBD1. Germline V lookup: CDR1 MDHEN, CDR2 SYDVKM. CDR3 size: 14 residues. With 5 bases clipped from V and 7 bases from J, the junction kept 7 bases outside the gene matches. Written as DNA, the CDR3 is TGTGCCAGCAGTCTAAGGACAGGAGGTGAAAAACTGTTTTTT. This translates into CASSLRTGGEKLFF.

V and J are TRBV27 and TRBJ2-2, with 10 bases aligning to TRBD2. Trimming cost V 8 bases and J 4 bases; bases outside gene matches: 7. CDR3 size: 15 residues. The germline gives CDR1 MNHEY, CDR2 SMNVEV (reference sequence). The CDR3 spells CASRLGLASTGELFF. CDR3 nucleotides: TGTGCCAGCCGTCTGGGACTAGCGAGCACCGGGGAGCTGTTTTTT.

The chain employs TRBV7-2 and TRBJ2-1; the D is unclear. The V gene's germline CDR1 is SGHTA and CDR2 FQGNSA. Trimming removed 3 bases at V and 10 bases at J, with 13 bases between. The CDR3 has 13 amino acids. The CDR3 DNA sequence: TGTGCCAGCAGCTTGTTACCGACTGGCGAGCAGTTCTTC. Protein: CASSLLPTGEQFF.

The V call is TRBV5-1, the J call TRBJ2-3; 12 positions agree with TRBD2. The ends lost 4 bases at V and 4 bases at J; junction bases unmatched: 7. The CDR3 loop spans 16 amino acids. From germline, CDR1 is SGHRS and CDR2 YFSETQ. CDR3 amino acids: CASSAGTSGHADTQYF. The CDR3 bases are TGCGCCAGCAGCGCGGGGACTAGCGGGCATGCAGATACGCAGTATTTT.

The chain recombines TRBV5-8 with TRBJ1-1; D is possibly TRBD1 (6 bases). This CDR3 spans 14 amino acids. The V end lost 2 bases, the J end lost 4 bases, and 12 bases lay between the germline ends. CDR1 SGHTS and CDR2 YDEGEE come from the germline V gene. This CDR3 reads CASSFRQGTTEAFF. The CDR3, as DNA: TGTGCCAGCAGCTTTAGGCAGGGGACCACTGAAGCTTTCTTT.

The chain combines TRBV2 with TRBJ2-6; D gene uncertain. Per germline, CDR1 SNHLY and CDR2 FYNNEI. V lost 4 bases to trimming and J lost 4 bases, with 8 bases between them. The CDR3 sequence is 14 residues long. The CDR3 bases are TGTGCCAGCAGTGGCCTGACCGGGGCCAACGTCCTGACTTTC. Translated, it gives CASSGLTGANVLTF.

V is TRBV27 and J is TRBJ1-6; 10 bases line up with TRBD1. CDR1 and CDR2 (germline): MNHEY, SMNVEV (reference sequence). V trimming: 6 bases; J trimming: 7 bases; junction bases outside the gene matches: 3. The CDR3 runs 14 residues. This CDR3 is CASSRDRGNSPLHF. The CDR3 coding sequence is TGTGCCAGCAGCCGGGACAGGGGAAATTCACCCCTCCACTTT.

The rearrangement joins TRBV7-9 to TRBJ1-2; 8 bases are shared with TRBD1. The junction had 7 bases not matched to a gene; V was cut back by 5 bases and J by 5 bases. The CDR3 has 14 amino acids. Germline V CDR1 and CDR2: SEHNR, FQNEAQ (reference sequence). CDR3 loop: CASSPDTGGYGYTF. Here the CDR3 DNA reads TGTGCCAGCAGCCCAGACACAGGGGGGTATGGCTACACCTTC. Complete variable domain (other parts from reference TRBV7-9 and TRBJ1-2): DTGVSQNPRHKITKRGQNVTFRCDPISEHNRLYWYRQTLGQGPEFLTYFQNEAQLEKSRLLSDRFSAERPKGSFSTLEIQRTEQGDSAMYLCASSPDTGGYGYTFGSGTRLTVV.

V and J are TRBV28 and TRBJ1-1; D may be TRBD1 (5 bases). V gave up 2 bases and J gave up 1 base, with 20 bases separating them. This CDR3 is built from 18 residues. Germline CDR1 MDHEN, CDR2 SYDVKM. The CDR3 DNA is TGTGCCAGCAGTTTAAGGCCGGGACTGATCTTTTGGAACACTGAAGCTTTCTTT. Its translation is CASSLRPGLIFWNTEAFF.

This rearrangement joins TRBV6-5 to TRBJ2-7, with 13 positions matching TRBD2. Germline V gene data show CDR1 as MNHEY and CDR2 as SVGAGI. V lost 4 bases to trimming and J lost 9 bases; unmatched junction nucleotides: 12. The CDR3 spans 16 residues. The chain's CDR3 is CASSSSGLAGAGRQYF. CDR3 nucleotides: TGTGCCAGCAGTTCCTCCGGACTAGCGGGAGCTGGCCGGCAGTACTTC.

CDR3 loop: CASSLLGVAGSRRGTQYF. DNA for the CDR3: TGTGCCAGCAGTCTACTAGGTGTAGCGGGAAGTCGGAGGGGTACGCAGTATTTT. The J gene is TRBJ2-3, the V gene TRBV28; 8 bases fit TRBD2. Germline CDR1 is MDHEN and CDR2 is SYDVKM. V lost 5 bases to trimming and J lost 8 bases; unmatched junction nucleotides: 21. The CDR3 is made up of 18 amino acids.

The rearrangement uses TRBV6-1 and TRBJ2-3, with 7 bases matching TRBD1. Germline assignment: CDR1 MNHNS and CDR2 SASEGT. CDR3 length equals 16 residues. Losses at the gene ends were 4 bases for V and 0 bases for J; bases not matched to a gene: 7. The CDR3 DNA reads as TGTGCCAGCAGTGCCCAAAGGGGGCTAAGCACAGATACGCAGTATTTT. This codes for CASSAQRGLSTDTQYF.

In its sample, this clone was seen once. This chain links TRBV5-8 with TRBJ2-1; 7 bases line up with TRBD1. Germline V gene sequence: CDR1 SGHTS, CDR2 YDEGEE. The CDR3 contains 15 residues. Trimming at V came to 3 bases and at J to 8 bases, leaving 11 bases not matched to a gene. Here the CDR3 reads CASSSDRPGVDEQFF. CDR3 nucleotides: TGTGCCAGCAGCTCGGACAGGCCCGGTGTGGATGAGCAGTTCTTC.

This chain connects TRBV28 to TRBJ1-5; unclear D gene. Germline V gene data show CDR1 as MDHEN and CDR2 as SYDVKM. The CDR3 length is 14 residues. Trimming removed 6 bases at V and 11 bases at J, with 20 bases between. CDR3 protein: CASRTGPGRQSQHF. The CDR3 DNA reads as TGTGCCAGCAGAACTGGGCCTGGGAGACAATCCCAGCATTTT.

This chain joins TRBV6-6 and TRBJ2-1, with TRBD2 identical over 8 bases. This CDR3 contains 15 residues. V lost 6 bases to trimming and J lost 1 base; unmatched junction nucleotides: 5. CDR1 and CDR2 from the germline V gene are MNHNY and SVGAGI (reference sequence). Here the CDR3 DNA reads TGTGCCAGCAGACCACTAGCGGAATCCTACAATGAGCAGTTCTTC. The encoded protein is CASRPLAESYNEQFF.

Turning to this clone: This sample includes further DNA sequences coding for the same CDR3. The chain employs TRBV5-1 and TRBJ2-1; 8 positions match TRBD1. Trimming took 0 bases from V and 4 from J; bases not matched to a gene: 3. Germline V lookup: CDR1 SGHRS, CDR2 YFSETQ. There are 15 residues in the CDR3. CDR3 sequence (DNA): TGCGCCAGCAGCTTGGGGACAGGGTCTTACAATGAGCAGTTCTTC. It specifies CASSLGTGSYNEQFF.

Worth noting for this clone: Other nucleotide sequences from this sample produce the same CDR3. The chain employs TRBV5-1 and TRBJ1-2; D is unclear. The ends were cut back, 0 bases at V and 2 bases at J, with 8 bases in the middle. The CDR3 is 14 residues long. Looked up from germline, CDR1 is SGHRS and CDR2 is YFSETQ. The DNA for the CDR3 is TGCGCCAGCAGCTTGGAGTCCGGGAACTATGGCTACACCTTC. This codes for CASSLESGNYGYTF.